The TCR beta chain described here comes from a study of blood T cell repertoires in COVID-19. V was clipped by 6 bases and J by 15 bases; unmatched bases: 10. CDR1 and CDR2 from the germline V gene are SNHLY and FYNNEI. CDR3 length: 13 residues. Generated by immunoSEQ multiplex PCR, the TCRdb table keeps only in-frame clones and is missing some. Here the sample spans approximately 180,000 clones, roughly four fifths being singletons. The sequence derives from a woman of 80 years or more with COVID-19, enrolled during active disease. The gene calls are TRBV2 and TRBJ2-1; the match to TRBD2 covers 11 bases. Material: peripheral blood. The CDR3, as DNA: TGTGCCAGCAGGAGACTAGCGGGACGGGTTGGGTTCTTC. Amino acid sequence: CASRRLAGRVGFF.